Listed below are T cell receptor beta chains from one sample, sequenced in a study of control samples from healthy donors and cancer patients. The protocol was immunoSEQ multiplex PCR, while the TCRdb copy is restricted to in-frame clones and leaves out a portion. The data show 95,000 to 100,000 clones, about four fifths seen once. The material sequenced was blood. Receptor source: a man between 60 and 75 years old in good health. The CDR3 runs from the conserved cysteine through the conserved F or W. D genes are given only for firm matches.

TRBV9 | NA | CASSVNIRGLDGYTF
TRBV5-1 | NA | CASSLGPDRSSYEQYF
TRBV6-5 | NA | CASGWAGINEQFF
TRBV2 | NA | CASSREFRERGKNIQYF
TRBV5-4 | NA | CASSLAGEPQHF
TRBV7-8 | TRBD1 | CASSPSPYRGRNPSTEAFF
TRBV9 | NA | CASSVSGKETQYF
TRBV28 | TRBD1 | CASSSSGTGYRTGELFF
TRBV4-2 | NA | CASSQPRGSYHEQYF
TRBV5-1 | TRBD1 | CASTRGQGYEQYF
TRBV27 | NA | CASSLGGLSGNTIYF
TRBV11-3 | NA | CASSLRAEETQYF
TRBV27 | TRBD1 | CASSNRDRGLSTEAFF
TRBV28 | NA | CASSPDSQRVYNSPLHF
TRBV4-1 | TRBD2 | CASSQLTADRGGDLSYEQYF
TRBV19 | NA | CASSMGSGLRTIYF
TRBV10-1 | TRBD2 | CASSPGLAVVGDTQYF
TRBV5-4 | TRBD1 | CASSLGGGRDEQFF
TRBV5-8 | NA | CAKGWYEAFF
TRBV5-1 | NA | CASSLENSPLHF
TRBV9 | TRBD1 | CASSPQDRGRGELFF
TRBV6-1 | NA | CASSESFGIESGQPQHF
TRBV30 | NA | CAHGGNYGYTF
TRBV30 | TRBD2 | CAWSVIPSGGGADTQYF
TRBV6-1 | TRBD1 | CASSDIATGGGTQYF
TRBV6-2/TRBV6-3 | TRBD2 | CASSYGLAGLFSGANVLTF
TRBV3-1/TRBV3-2 | TRBD2 | CASSLAGGRNTGELFF
TRBV18 | TRBD2 | CASSPFSGSDKEQYF
TRBV10-3 | NA | CAISNQDGYNEQFF
TRBV5-1 | NA | CASSLEYRSSTDTQYF
TRBV28 | NA | CASSSSGGSNQPQHF
TRBV5-8 | NA | CASSVGRYEQYF
TRBV24-1 | NA | CATSASRGSETQYF
TRBV2 | TRBD1 | CASSSDRGNEQFF
TRBV30 | NA | CAWSEGSSSYEQYF
TRBV4-1 | NA | CASSQVGALLSYEQYF
TRBV14 | NA | CASSLRGPTDTQYF
TRBV5-1 | TRBD2 | CASSFRGQGLAGGNTGELFF
TRBV19 | NA | CASSMYGLRADTQYF
TRBV5-5 | TRBD1 | CASSLVGTGGYNEQFF
TRBV5-6 | TRBD1 | CASSLTDRVGETQYF
TRBV5-1 | NA | CASRLERPIDTEAFF
TRBV10-1 | TRBD1 | CASSDRGLGETQYF
TRBV9 | TRBD2 | CASSVDQRGGWNEQFF
TRBV9 | TRBD1 | CASSTGQGASNTEAFF
TRBV7-9 | NA | CASSLAGPGQINEKLFF
TRBV19 | TRBD1 | CASSTRTGAYGYTF
TRBV6-5 | TRBD2 | CASSYSAGGENTQYF
TRBV19 | NA | CASSIHQGNEQYF
TRBV12-5 | TRBD1 | CASGRQGTVNTGELFF
TRBV5-1 | NA | CASSLEPMLGTGELFF
TRBV5-6 | NA | CASSFDRSEQYF
TRBV11-2 | TRBD1 | CASSSYRGRGDTQYF
TRBV2 | NA | CASLLSETQYF
TRBV6-5 | NA | CASSSPGPSTDTQYF
TRBV24-1 | TRBD2 | CATRGGDGRSTDTQYF
TRBV28 | TRBD2 | CASSFIGGRGWEQFF
TRBV27 | TRBD2 | CASRQITVAGDYYEQYF
TRBV7-9 | NA | CASSFQTGPGNEQFF